This TCR beta chain was obtained from a study of CD4 T cells in relation to SARS-CoV-2 and coronaviruses. Study-level background: PBMCs were cultured with antigen for roughly nine days before TCR beta sequencing. Negative control cultures got HIV-1 Nef peptides or no peptide. The HLA restriction of the shared crossreactive spike epitopes was mapped.

Comments on this clone: Its antigen is not identified.

Before the COVID-19 pandemic, during about 2011-2019, CD4+ T cells were taken from unexposed donors. The cells were cultured for less than twelve days before CD4+ T cells were isolated. As cell numbers allowed, unexposed-donor CD4+ T cells faced SARS-CoV-2 S/N and four cold-coronavirus spikes. Profiled with immunoSEQ multiplex PCR; TCRdb holds only in-frame clones, not every one. This table holds under 20,000 clones, around three quarters found once. The CDR3 runs to 16 residues. V shed 4 bases and J 5 bases; nucleotides not matched to a gene: 13. Germline V gene data show CDR1 as LGHDT and CDR2 as YNNKEL (reference sequence).

Input material: CD4+ T cells from PBMCs, cultured in vitro. The receptor's source is a human donor in good health. The rearrangement joins TRBV3-1 (or the pseudogene TRBV3-2) to TRBJ2-5; TRBD1 matches 7 bases. The CDR3 loop is CASSPFPGGSGETQYF. For the CDR3, the DNA is TGTGCCAGCAGCCCCTTTCCAGGGGGTTCGGGGGAGACCCAGTACTTC.